Following are 4 T cell receptor beta chains from one sample sequenced in a study of shared T cell receptors in the human thymus (dated by TCRdb to the early 2020s). Library creation used the immunoSEQ multiplex PCR assay. Held by TCRdb, this immuneACCESS table contains in-frame sequences only and omits some clones. Under half of the omission traces to an unresolved V gene where checked; the cause of the rest is unknown. The sample table shows some 760,000 clones, and 70% to 90% are seen once. The ten largest clones represent around 0.01% of the sample. The data also belong to a second study, concerning human thymus T cells.

Sequencing was done on a sample of thymocytes. The receptor set was obtained from a girl under three years old with a congenital heart defect. Donor details come from another sample of the same person, matched by shared clones.

The chain joins TRBV28 to TRBJ1-5; 8 bases agree with TRBD1. The CDR3 has 14 residues. After removal of 6 bases from V and 5 bases from J, the junction contained 6 bases not matched to a gene. Germline V gene sequence: CDR1 MDHEN, CDR2 SYDVKM. CDR3 sequence: CASRKIQGDQPQHF. For the CDR3, the DNA is TGTGCCAGCAGGAAGATACAGGGGGATCAGCCCCAGCATTTT.

The V gene is TRBV5-1, the J gene TRBJ1-6; D is perhaps TRBD1 (6 bases). Germline values: CDR1 SGHRS, CDR2 YFSETQ. Trimming cost V 0 bases and J 11 bases, with 12 bases left between them. This CDR3 spans 14 amino acids. Here the CDR3 reads CASSLAGGAPPLHF. As DNA, the CDR3 is TGCGCCAGCAGCTTGGCCGGGGGGGCACCACCCCTCCACTTT.

The J gene is TRBJ2-7, the V gene TRBV9; D is perhaps TRBD1 (6 bases). CDR3 length: 15 residues. Trimming left V 3 bases short and J 0 bases short, with 13 bases between. The V gene's germline CDR1 is SGDLS and CDR2 YYNGEE. The CDR3 DNA sequence: TGTGCCAGCAGCGCAGGGGACCGACACTCCTACGAGCAGTACTTC. Translating it yields CASSAGDRHSYEQYF. The variable domain in full, with the rest retrieved from reference TRBV9 and TRBJ2-7, is DSGVTQTPKHLITATGQRVTLRCSPRSGDLSVYWYQQSLDQGLQFLIQYYNGEERAKGNILERFSAQQFPDLHSELNLSSLELGDSALYFCASSAGDRHSYEQYFGPGTRLTVT.

Only one count was recorded for this clone. V and J are TRBV29-1 and TRBJ2-4; TRBD2 agrees at 12 bases. The germline V gene has CDR1 SQVTM and CDR2 ANQGSEA. The CDR3 sequence is 17 residues long. Germline trimming cut 5 bases from V and 1 base from J; bases unmatched to any gene: 9. DNA for the CDR3: TGCAGCGTTTTAGACCTAGCGGGGGGGCGGGCCAAAAACATTCAGTACTTC. Its protein is CSVLDLAGGRAKNIQYF. Full variable domain (remainder filled in from reference TRBV29-1 and TRBJ2-4): SAVISQKPSRDICQRGTSLTIQCQVDSQVTMMFWYRQQPGQSLTLIATANQGSEATYESGFVIDKFPISRPNLTFSTLTVSNMSPEDSSIYLCSVLDLAGGRAKNIQYFGAGTRLSVL.